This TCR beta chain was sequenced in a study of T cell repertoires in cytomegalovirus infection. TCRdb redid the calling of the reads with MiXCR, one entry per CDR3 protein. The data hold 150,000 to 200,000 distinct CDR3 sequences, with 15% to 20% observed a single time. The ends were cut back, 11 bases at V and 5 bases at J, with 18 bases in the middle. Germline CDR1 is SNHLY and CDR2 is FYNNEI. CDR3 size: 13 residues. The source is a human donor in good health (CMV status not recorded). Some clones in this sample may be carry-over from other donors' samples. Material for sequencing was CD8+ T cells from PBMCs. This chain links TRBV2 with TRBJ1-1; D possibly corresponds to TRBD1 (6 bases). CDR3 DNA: TGTGCCGCTCCGGGACCTCAGGGGACTGAAGCTTTCTTT. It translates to CAAPGPQGTEAFF.